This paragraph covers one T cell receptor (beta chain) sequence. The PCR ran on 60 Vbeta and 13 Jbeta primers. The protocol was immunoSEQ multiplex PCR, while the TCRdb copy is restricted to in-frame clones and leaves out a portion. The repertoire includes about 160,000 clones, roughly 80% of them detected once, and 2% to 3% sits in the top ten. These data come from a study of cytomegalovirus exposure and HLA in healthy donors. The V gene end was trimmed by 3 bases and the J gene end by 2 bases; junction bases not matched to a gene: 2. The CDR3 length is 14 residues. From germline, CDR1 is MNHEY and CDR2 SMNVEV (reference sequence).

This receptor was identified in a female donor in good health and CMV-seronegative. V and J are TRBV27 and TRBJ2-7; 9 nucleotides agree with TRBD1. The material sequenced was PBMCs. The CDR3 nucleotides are TGTGCCAGCAGTTTGGGACAGGGCCCCTACGAGCAGTACTTC. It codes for CASSLGQGPYEQYF.